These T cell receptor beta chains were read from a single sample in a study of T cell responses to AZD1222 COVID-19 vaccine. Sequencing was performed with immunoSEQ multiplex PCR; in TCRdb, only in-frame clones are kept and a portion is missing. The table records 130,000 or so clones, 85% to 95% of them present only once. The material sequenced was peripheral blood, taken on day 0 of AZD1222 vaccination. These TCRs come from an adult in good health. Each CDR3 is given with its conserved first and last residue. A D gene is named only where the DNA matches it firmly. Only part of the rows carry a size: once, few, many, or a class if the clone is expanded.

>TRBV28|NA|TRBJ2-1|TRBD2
TGTGCCAGCAGTTTATGGACTAGCGGGAGGACCTACAATGAGCAGTTCTTC
CASSLWTSGRTYNEQFF
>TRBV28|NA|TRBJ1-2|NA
TGTGCCAGCTCCCTACCCCACTATGGCTACACCTTC
CASSLPHYGYTF
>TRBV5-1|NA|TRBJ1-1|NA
TGCGCCAGCAGCTTGGCCCCGGGCCCAGAGACTGAAGCTTTCTTT
CASSLAPGPETEAFF
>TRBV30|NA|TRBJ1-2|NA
TGTGCCTGGAGTGTTGGTAGGGGCAAAGCCAACTATGGCTACACCTTC
CAWSVGRGKANYGYTF
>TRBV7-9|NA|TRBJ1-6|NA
TGTGCCAGCAGCTTAGCAGGTCGGGTCAATTCACCCCTCCACTTT
CASSLAGRVNSPLHF
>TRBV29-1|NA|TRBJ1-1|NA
TGCAGCGTTGAAGGGACAGACACTGAAGCTTTCTTT
CSVEGTDTEAFF
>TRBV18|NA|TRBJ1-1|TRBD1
TGTGCCAGCTCACCAGACAGGGGGAACACTGAAGCTTTCTTT
CASSPDRGNTEAFF
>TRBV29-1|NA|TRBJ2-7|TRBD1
TGCAGCGTTGCGGGACAGGGGATCTACGAGCAGTACTTC
CSVAGQGIYEQYF
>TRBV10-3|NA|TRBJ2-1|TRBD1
TGTGCCATCAGTGGGGGCCAAGGGACAGCTTTTGGCAATGAGCAGTTCTTC
CAISGGQGTAFGNEQFF
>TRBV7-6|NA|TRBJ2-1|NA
TGTGCCAGCAGCCGACTAGCACAGGGAGGAGTCTTCGACAATGAGCAGTTCTTC
CASSRLAQGGVFDNEQFF
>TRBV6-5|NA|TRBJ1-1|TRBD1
TGTGCCAGCAGTTCCCCTACAGGGGCCATGAACACTGAAGCTTTCTTT
CASSSPTGAMNTEAFF
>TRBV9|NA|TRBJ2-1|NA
TGTGCCAGCAGCGTAGGGGACCACCCCAATGAGCAGTTCTTC
CASSVGDHPNEQFF
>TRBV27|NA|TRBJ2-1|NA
TGTGCCAGCAGTTTCTCCCGATACAATGAGCAGTTCTTC
CASSFSRYNEQFF
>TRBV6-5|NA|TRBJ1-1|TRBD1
TGTGCCAGCAGTCGACAGGGGGAAACTGAAGCTTTCTTT
CASSRQGETEAFF
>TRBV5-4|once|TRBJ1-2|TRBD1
TGTGCCAGCAGCGGGGGGGGGACAGTCTATGGCTACACCTTC
CASSGGGTVYGYTF
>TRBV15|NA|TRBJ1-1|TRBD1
TGTGCCACCAGCAGAGATCGGGATGGACAGGGGGCTTTCTTT
CATSRDRDGQGAFF
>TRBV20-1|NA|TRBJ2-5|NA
TGCAGTGCTAGAGCAGAGACCCAGTACTTC
CSARAETQYF
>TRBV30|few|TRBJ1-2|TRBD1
TGTGCCTGGAGCGGGACAGTAAGTCGAAGCTACACCTTC
CAWSGTVSRSYTF
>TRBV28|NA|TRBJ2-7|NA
TGTGCCAGCAGTCCCGCCCCCGGGGGGCGGTACGAGCAGTACTTC
CASSPAPGGRYEQYF
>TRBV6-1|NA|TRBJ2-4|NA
TGTGCCAGCAGTGAAGCGAATACTCTTTGGTACACCAAAAACATTCAGTACTTC
CASSEANTLWYTKNIQYF
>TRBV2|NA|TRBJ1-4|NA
TGTGCCAGCAGGCTTGGGACAACTAATGAAAAACTGTTTTTT
CASRLGTTNEKLFF
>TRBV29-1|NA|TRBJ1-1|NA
TGCAGCGTTGTGTTAAACACTGAAGCTTTCTTT
CSVVLNTEAFF
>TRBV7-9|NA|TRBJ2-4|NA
TGTGCCAGCAGCCAAGACCCGGTGTTTGCCAAAAACATTCAGTACTTC
CASSQDPVFAKNIQYF
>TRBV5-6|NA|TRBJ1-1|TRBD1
TGTGCCAGCAGCTGGACAGGGGGATTCACTGAAGCTTTCTTT
CASSWTGGFTEAFF
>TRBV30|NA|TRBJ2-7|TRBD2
TGTGCCTGGAGTGGCGGGGGGCTGGGCGAGCAGTACTTC
CAWSGGGLGEQYF
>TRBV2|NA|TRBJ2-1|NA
TGTGCCAGCAGTACAAGACAGAATTTCTACAATGAGCAGTTCTTC
CASSTRQNFYNEQFF
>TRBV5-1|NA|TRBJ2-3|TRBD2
TGCGCCAGCAGCTGGGGGGGAACTAGCTTCGATACGCAGTATTTT
CASSWGGTSFDTQYF